The clone carrying this TCR beta chain was recorded at least ten times. Within the sample, other DNA sequences also encode this same CDR3. The data were obtained in a study of beta chain features in type 1 diabetes. The CDR3 is made up of 10 amino acids. Germline assignment: CDR1 SNHLY and CDR2 FYNNEI. V was pared by 4 bases and J by 9 bases, with 4 bases between. As every portion of the isolated RNA was reverse transcribed, the sequencing read expressed TCRB transcripts. TCRdb's copy holds only in-frame clones and misses some; the assay was immunoSEQ multiplex PCR. Of around 500,000 clones in the sample, roughly an eighth are singletons; the top ten hold about 0.042%.

The rearrangement joins TRBV2 to TRBJ2-1; D is ambiguous. This clonotype originated in a young woman in good health. The sample comprised naive CD4+ T cells from blood. In DNA form, the CDR3 reads TGTGCCAGCAGTGTGGGTGAGCAGTTCTTC. The encoded protein is CASSVGEQFF.